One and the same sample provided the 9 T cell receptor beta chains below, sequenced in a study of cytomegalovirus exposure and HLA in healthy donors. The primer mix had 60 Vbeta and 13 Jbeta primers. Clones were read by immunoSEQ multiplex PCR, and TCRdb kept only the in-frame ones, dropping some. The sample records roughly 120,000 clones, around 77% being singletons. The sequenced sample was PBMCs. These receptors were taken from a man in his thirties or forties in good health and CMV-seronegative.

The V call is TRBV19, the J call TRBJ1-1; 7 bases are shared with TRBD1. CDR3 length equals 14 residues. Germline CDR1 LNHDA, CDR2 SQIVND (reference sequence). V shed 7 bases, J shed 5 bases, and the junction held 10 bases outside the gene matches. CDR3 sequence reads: CASTFYRGETEAFF. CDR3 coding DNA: TGTGCCAGTACATTTTACAGGGGAGAGACTGAAGCTTTCTTT.

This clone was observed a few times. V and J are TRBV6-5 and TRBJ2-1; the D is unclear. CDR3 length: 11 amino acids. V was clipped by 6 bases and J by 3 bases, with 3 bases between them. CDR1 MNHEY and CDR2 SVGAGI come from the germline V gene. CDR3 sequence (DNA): TGTGCCAGCAGACACTACAATGAGCAGTTCTTC. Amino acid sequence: CASRHYNEQFF.

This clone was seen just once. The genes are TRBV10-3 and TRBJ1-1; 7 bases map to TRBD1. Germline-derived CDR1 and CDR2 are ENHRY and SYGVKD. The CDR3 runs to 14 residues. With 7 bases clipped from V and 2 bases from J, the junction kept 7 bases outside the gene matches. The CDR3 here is CAITAQGTNTEAFF. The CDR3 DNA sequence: TGTGCCATCACGGCACAGGGGACAAACACTGAAGCTTTCTTT.

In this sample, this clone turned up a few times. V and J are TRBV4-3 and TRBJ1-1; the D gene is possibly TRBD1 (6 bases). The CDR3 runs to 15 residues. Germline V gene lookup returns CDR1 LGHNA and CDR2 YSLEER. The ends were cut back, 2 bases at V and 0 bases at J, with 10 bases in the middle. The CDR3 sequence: CASSQSGQLNTEAFF. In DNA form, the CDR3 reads TGCGCCAGCAGCCAATCCGGACAGTTGAACACTGAAGCTTTCTTT.

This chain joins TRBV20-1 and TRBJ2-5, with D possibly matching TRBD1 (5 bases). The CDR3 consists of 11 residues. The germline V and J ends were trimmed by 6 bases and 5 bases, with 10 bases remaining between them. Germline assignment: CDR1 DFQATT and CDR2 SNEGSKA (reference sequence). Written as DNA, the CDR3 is TGCAGTGCGAGGAAGGGGGAGACCCAGTACTTC. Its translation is CSARKGETQYF.

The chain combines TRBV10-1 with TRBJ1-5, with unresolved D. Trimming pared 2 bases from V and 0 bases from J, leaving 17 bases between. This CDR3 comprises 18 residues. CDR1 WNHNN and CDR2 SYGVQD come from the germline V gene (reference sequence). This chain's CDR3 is CASSETAGRGSSNQPQHF. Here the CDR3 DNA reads TGCGCCAGCAGTGAGACGGCGGGAAGAGGGAGTAGCAATCAGCCCCAGCATTTT.

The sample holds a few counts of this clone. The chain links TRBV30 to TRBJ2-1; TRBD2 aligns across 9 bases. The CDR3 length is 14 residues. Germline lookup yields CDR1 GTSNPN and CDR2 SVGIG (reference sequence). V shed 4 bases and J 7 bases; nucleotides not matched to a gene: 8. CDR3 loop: CAWTASGRYNEQFF. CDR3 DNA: TGTGCCTGGACGGCGAGCGGGAGGTATAATGAGCAGTTCTTC.

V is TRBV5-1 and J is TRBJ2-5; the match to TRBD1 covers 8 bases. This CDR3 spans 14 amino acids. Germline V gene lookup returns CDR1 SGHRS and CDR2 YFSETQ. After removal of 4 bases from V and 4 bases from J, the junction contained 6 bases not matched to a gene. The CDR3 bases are TGCGCCAGCAGCATCCAAGACAGGGGAGAGACCCAGTACTTC. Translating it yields CASSIQDRGETQYF. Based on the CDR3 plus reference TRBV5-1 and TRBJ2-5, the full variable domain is KAGVTQTPRYLIKTRGQQVTLSCSPISGHRSVSWYQQTPGQGLQFLFEYFSETQRNKGNFPGRFSGRQFSNSRSEMNVSTLELGDSALYLCASSIQDRGETQYFGPGTRLLVL.

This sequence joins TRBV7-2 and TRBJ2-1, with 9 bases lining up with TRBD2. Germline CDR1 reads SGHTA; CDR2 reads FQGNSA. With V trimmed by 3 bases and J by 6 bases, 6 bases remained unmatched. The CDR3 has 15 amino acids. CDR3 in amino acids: CASSFYSGRSNEQFF. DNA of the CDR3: TGTGCCAGCAGCTTCTATAGCGGGAGATCCAATGAGCAGTTCTTC. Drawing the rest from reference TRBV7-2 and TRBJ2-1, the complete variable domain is GAGVSQSPSNKVTEKGKDVELRCDPISGHTALYWYRQSLGQGLEFLIYFQGNSAPDKSGLPSDRFSAERTGGSVSTLTIQRTQQEDSAVYLCASSFYSGRSNEQFFGPGTRLTVL.